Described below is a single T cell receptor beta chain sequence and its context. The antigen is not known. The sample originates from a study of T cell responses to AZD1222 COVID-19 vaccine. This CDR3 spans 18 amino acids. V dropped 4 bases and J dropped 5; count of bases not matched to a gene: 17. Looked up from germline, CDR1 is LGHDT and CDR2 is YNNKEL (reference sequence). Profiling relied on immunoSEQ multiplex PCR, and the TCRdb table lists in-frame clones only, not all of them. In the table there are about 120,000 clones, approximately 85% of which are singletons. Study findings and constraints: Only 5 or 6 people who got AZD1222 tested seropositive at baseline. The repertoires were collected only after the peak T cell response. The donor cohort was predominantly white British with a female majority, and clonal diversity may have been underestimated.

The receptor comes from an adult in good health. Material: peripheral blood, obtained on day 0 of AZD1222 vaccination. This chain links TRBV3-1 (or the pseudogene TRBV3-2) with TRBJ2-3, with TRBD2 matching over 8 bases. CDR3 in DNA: TGTGCCAGCAGCCCCCAAAGACTGGCGGGGGGCCGGGGAGATACGCAGTATTTT. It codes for CASSPQRLAGGRGDTQYF.